At least ten counts were recorded for the clone carrying this TCR beta chain. The CDR3 regions of TCR beta were amplified from RNA transcripts. When the TCR CDR3 underwent first-round RT-PCR, the HTBI primer set was used. One entry per CDR3 protein results from TCRdb running MiXCR on the multiplex PCR reads. The repertoire holds hundreds of thousands of distinct CDR3 sequences, with approximately 25% as singletons. The entry originates in a study of T cells in Graves' hyperthyroidism and ophthalmopathy. CDR3 length equals 15 residues. Germline trimming cut 0 bases from V and 0 bases from J; bases unmatched to any gene: 2. Germline assignment: CDR1 LNHDA and CDR2 SQIVND (reference sequence).

Sequencing was done on a sample of blood. The V and J genes are TRBV19 and TRBJ2-7; TRBD2 agrees at 7 bases. The clonotype originates from a woman in her twenties or thirties with Graves' ophthalmopathy. The CDR3 DNA reads as TGTGCCAGTAGTATAGAGGCGGGGGACTCCTACGAGCAGTACTTC. Protein sequence: CASSIEAGDSYEQYF.